This T cell receptor (beta chain) is from a study of naive and memory T cell subsets. The CDR3 is 14 residues long. Germline V gives CDR1 MDHEN, CDR2 SYDVKM. With V trimmed by 7 bases and J by 6 bases, 9 bases remained unmatched. This clonotype showed up just a few times. The beta constant-region primer was an equimolar mix of two oligonucleotides covering TRBC1 and TRBC2. MiXCR was run by TCRdb on the UMI-ligation and nested PCR reads, yielding one entry per CDR3 protein. The repertoire holds some 21,000 distinct CDR3 sequences, around 10% seen once, with 18% in the top ten. Sequencing was done on a sample of central memory CD8+ T cells from blood. J is TRBJ1-2 and V is TRBV28, with TRBD1 identical over 9 bases. The receptor was derived from a human donor in good health. The CDR3 spells CASKILGQGNGYTF. Written as DNA, the CDR3 is TGTGCCAGCAAAATACTAGGACAGGGGAATGGCTACACCTTC.